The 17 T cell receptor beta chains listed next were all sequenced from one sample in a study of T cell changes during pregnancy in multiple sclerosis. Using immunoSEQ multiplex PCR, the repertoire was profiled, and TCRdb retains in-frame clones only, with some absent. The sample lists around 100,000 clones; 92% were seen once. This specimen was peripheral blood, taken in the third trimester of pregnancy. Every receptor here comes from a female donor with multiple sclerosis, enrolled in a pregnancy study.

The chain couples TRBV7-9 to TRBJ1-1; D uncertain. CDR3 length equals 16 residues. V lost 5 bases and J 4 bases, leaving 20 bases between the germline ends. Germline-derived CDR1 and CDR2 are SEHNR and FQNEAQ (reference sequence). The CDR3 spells CASSDPPLAGRTEAFF. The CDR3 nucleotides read TGTGCCAGCAGCGACCCTCCTCTCGCGGGTCGCACTGAAGCTTTCTTT.

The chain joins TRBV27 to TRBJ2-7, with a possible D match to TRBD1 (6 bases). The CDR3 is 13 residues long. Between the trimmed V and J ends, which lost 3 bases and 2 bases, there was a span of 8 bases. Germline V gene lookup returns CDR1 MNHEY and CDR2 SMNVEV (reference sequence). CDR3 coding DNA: TGTGCCAGCAGTTTGAACAGGGCCTACGAGCAGTACTTC. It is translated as CASSLNRAYEQYF.

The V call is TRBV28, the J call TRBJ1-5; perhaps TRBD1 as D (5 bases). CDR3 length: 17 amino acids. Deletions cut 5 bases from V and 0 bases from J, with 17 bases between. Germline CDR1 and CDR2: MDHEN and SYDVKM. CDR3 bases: TGTGCCAGCAGTCTTCTCTCGGGGGTTTATAGCAATCAGCCCCAGCATTTT. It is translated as CASSLLSGVYSNQPQHF.

The CDR3 reads CASSVATGGYEQYF. Here the CDR3 DNA reads TGTGCCAGCAGCGTAGCAACGGGGGGCTACGAGCAGTACTTC. The genes are TRBV9 and TRBJ2-7; 7 bases align to TRBD2. Losses at the gene ends were 0 bases for V and 3 bases for J; bases not matched to a gene: 3. This CDR3 comprises 14 residues. Germline CDR1 is SGDLS and CDR2 is YYNGEE. The entire variable domain, with the rest obtained from reference TRBV9 and TRBJ2-7, is as follows: DSGVTQTPKHLITATGQRVTLRCSPRSGDLSVYWYQQSLDQGLQFLIQYYNGEERAKGNILERFSAQQFPDLHSELNLSSLELGDSALYFCASSVATGGYEQYFGPGTRLTVT.

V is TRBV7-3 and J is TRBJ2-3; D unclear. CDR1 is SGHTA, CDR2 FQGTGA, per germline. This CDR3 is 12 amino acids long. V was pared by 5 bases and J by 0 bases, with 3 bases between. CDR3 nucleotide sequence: TGTGCCAGCAGCCGTAGCACAGATACGCAGTATTTT. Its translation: CASSRSTDTQYF.

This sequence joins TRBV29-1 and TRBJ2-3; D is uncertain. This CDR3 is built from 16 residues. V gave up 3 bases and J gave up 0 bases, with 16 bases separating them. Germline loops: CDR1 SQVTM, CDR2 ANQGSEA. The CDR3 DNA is TGCAGCGTTGATTATAAGTCCCAGGCTAGCACAGATACGCAGTATTTT. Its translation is CSVDYKSQASTDTQYF.

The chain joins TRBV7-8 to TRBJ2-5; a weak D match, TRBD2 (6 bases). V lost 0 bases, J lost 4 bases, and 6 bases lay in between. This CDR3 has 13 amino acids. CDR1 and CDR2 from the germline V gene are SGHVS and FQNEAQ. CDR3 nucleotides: TGTGCCAGCAGCTTAGCGGGGGGAGAGACCCAGTACTTC. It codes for CASSLAGGETQYF.

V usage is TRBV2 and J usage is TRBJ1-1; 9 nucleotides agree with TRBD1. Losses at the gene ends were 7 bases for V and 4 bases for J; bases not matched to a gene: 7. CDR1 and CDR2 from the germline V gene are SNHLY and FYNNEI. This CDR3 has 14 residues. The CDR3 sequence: CASNPQGASTEAFF. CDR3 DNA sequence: TGTGCCAGCAACCCACAGGGGGCTAGCACTGAAGCTTTCTTT.

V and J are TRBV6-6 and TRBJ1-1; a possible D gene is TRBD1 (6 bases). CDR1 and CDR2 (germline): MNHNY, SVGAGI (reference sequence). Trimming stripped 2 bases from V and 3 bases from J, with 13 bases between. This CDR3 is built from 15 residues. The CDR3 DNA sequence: TGTGCCAGCAGTTACCGGGCAGGGGCCGACACTGAAGCTTTCTTT. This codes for CASSYRAGADTEAFF.

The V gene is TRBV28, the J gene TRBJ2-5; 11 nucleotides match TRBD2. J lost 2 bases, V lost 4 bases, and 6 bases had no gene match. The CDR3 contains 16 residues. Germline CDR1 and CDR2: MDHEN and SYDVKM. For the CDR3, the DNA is TGTGCCAGCAGTTCACTAGCGGGAGTAGAGCAAGAGACCCAGTACTTC. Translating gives CASSSLAGVEQETQYF.

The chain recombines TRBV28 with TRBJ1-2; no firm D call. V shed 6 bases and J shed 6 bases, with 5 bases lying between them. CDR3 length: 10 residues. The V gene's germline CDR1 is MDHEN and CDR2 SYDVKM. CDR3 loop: CASSAHGYTF. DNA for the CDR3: TGTGCCAGCAGCGCGCATGGCTACACCTTC.

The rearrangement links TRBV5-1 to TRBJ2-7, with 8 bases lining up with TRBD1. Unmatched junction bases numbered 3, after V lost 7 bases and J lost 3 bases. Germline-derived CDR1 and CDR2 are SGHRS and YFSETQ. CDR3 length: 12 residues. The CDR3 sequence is CASGQGVYEQYF. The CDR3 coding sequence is TGCGCCAGCGGACAGGGTGTCTACGAGCAGTACTTC.

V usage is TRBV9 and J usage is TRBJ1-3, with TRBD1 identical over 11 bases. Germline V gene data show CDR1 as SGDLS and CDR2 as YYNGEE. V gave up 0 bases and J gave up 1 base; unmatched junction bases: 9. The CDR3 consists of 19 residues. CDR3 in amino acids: CASSVEPPDRGQSGNTIYF. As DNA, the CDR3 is TGTGCCAGCAGCGTAGAGCCCCCGGACAGGGGGCAATCTGGAAACACCATATATTTT.

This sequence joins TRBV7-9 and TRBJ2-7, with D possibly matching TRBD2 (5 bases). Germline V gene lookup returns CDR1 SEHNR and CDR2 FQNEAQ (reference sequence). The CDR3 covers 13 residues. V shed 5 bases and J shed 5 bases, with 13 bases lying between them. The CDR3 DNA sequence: TGTGCCAGCAGCCCCCCCGCCGGGGACGAGCAGTACTTC. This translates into CASSPPAGDEQYF.

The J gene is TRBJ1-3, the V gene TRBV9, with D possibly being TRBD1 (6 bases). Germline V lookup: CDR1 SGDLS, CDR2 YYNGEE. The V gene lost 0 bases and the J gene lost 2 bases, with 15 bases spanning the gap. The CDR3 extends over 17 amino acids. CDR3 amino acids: CASSVDPPTGPGNTIYF. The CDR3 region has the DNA TGTGCCAGCAGCGTAGATCCCCCCACAGGGCCTGGAAACACCATATATTTT.

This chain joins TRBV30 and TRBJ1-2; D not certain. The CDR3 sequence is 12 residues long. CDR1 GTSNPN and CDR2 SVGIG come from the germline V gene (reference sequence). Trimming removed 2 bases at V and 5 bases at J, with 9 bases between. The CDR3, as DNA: TGTGCCTGGAGTCTGGGAGGGTATGGCTACACCTTC. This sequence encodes CAWSLGGYGYTF. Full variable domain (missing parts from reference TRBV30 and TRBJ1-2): SQTIHQWPATLVQPVGSPLSLECTVEGTSNPNLYWYRQAAGRGLQLLFYSVGIGQISSEVPQNLSASRPQDRQFILSSKKLLLSDSGFYLCAWSLGGYGYTFGSGTRLTVV.

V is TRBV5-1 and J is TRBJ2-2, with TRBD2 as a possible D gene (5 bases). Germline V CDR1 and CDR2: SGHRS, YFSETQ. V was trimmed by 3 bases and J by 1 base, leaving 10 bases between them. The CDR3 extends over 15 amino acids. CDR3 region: CASSYQSGNTGELFF. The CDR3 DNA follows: TGCGCCAGCAGCTACCAAAGCGGGAACACCGGGGAGCTGTTTTTT.